Described below is a single T cell receptor (beta chain) sequence and its context. The antigen this receptor binds is unknown. No quality values exist for individual bases; no much larger clone is one base distant. DNA from CEF-cultured naive and memory CD4+ T cells underwent immunoSEQ TCR-beta sequencing at survey level. Under the source paper's analysis protocol: During preprocessing, nonproductive sequences were removed, along with CDR3s that did not begin with C, did not end with F or W, or were shorter than 7 amino acids. Antigen-specific clonotypes were called with the MANAFEST web app, based on expansion relative to reference and other culture wells. A clone was considered positive if significant expansion relative to the reference culture was observed in 2 of 3 replicate wells at an FDR below 0.05. Positive clones also required significant expansion versus all other tandem wells and an odds ratio above 5. Cultured and uncultured naive and memory CD4+ repertoires were searched for previously identified spike- and CEF-reactive CDR3s. After three terminal residues were trimmed from each end, CDR3 homology was quantified as pairwise Levenshtein distance using the stringdist R package. TCRdb's version of the immuneACCESS table is confined to in-frame rearrangements and falls short of the full clone set. An unresolved V gene accounts for under half of the shortfall where checked; the remainder is of unknown origin. The V and J calls and clone size are taken from that table; D and trimming were inferred from the DNA. The table for this sample lists about 40,000 clones; 65% to 80% of them were counted only once. The ten largest clones capture roughly 22% of the sample.

These data belong to a study of CD4 T cells in relation to SARS-CoV-2 and coronaviruses (dated by TCRdb to the early 2020s). Concerning the study at large: In the ViraFEST assay, PBMCs were grown with antigen for nine to eleven days, and TCR beta CDR3s were then sequenced to identify antigen-specific clonal expansions. The full convalescent cohort of about a dozen patients had a median age of around 38 years, ranging from roughly 21 to 72 years. Of the 12 convalescent patients, 8 were male and 4 were female, and two of the subjects were Hispanic. Patient-derived lymphoblastoid cell lines were used to map the HLA restriction of shared crossreactive spike epitopes. The study assessed, at the TCR clonotype level, memory CD4+ T cell crossreactivity between SARS-CoV-2 and common cold coronavirus spike proteins. The Adaptive Biotechnologies TCR-sequencing kit was used for samples from a few pre-COVID donors and for the naive versus memory experiments, whereas the other data were Illumina-based. For other donors in the study, expansion assays were sequenced with a different, Illumina-based TCR-beta assay. The paper's findings and limits, for the study overall: Pre-pandemic and post-infection samples were not both contributed by any donor, so tracing of the source of pre-existing responses was limited. Crossreactivity analysis centred on spike protein, so crossreactivity against other viral proteins was not assessed. Significantly weaker SARS-CoV-2-driven expansion was shown by crossreactive clones than by monoreactive clones, consistent with antigenic imprinting. Naive versus memory sequencing indicated that memory recall responses, rather than primary responses primed during culture, are detected by the assay. In roughly 70% of donors, memory CD4+ clonotypes turned up that crossrecognized SARS-CoV-2 and at least one common cold coronavirus spike. Small numbers of patients and of tested TCRs were a limitation of the study.

In the germline V gene, CDR1 corresponds to SGHTA and CDR2 to FQGTGA. Cut back by 4 bases and 4 bases, the V and J ends lie 8 bases apart. The CDR3, from cysteine to phenylalanine, totals 13 residues. This entry keeps only the CDR3 DNA: 39 bases, framed from base 1. Naive and memory CD4+ T cells were separated from cryopreserved PBMCs by CD4 enrichment followed by EasySep naive CD4+ T cell enrichment. For 10 days, sorted naive or memory CD4+ T cells (10^5) were cultured at a 1:1 ratio with T cell-depleted PBMCs and CEF peptides. Triplicate replicate wells were generally used for each peptide culture condition. Ficoll-Paque PLUS gradient centrifugation was used to isolate PBMCs from either whole blood or leukapheresis product. PBMCs were either cryopreserved at -140 degrees C or used fresh in the expansion assay. The QIAamp Micro DNA Kit was used to extract genomic DNA from the CD4+ T cells.

In this chain, TRBV7-3 is recombined with TRBJ2-1; D gene: possibly TRBD1, on 5 matching bases. Sequenced sample: memory CD4+ T cells from PBMCs, cultured in vitro. What the cell subset or site label conveys for this sample: memory (non-naive) CD4+ T cells. This clonotype was sampled from an adult with COVID-19. The CDR3 in this case is CASSSQGYNEQFF. The DNA reads as follows: TGTGCCAGCAGCTCTCAGGGATACAATGAGCAGTTCTTC.